Following are 30 T cell receptor beta chains from one sample sequenced in a study of cytomegalovirus exposure and HLA in healthy donors. PCR employed 60 Vbeta and 13 Jbeta primers. Measured with immunoSEQ multiplex PCR; TCRdb has only the in-frame clones, and not every one. This table holds some 130,000 clones. The sequencing input was PBMCs. The receptors were sampled from a man aged 18 to 30 in good health and CMV-seronegative.

The chain links TRBV25-1 to TRBJ2-3; unclear D gene. CDR1 is MGHDK, CDR2 SYGVNS, per germline. The V gene lost 3 bases and the J gene lost 5 bases, with 12 bases spanning the gap. There are 14 residues in the CDR3. The CDR3 DNA reads as TGTGCCAGCAGTGATGCCCCAGTCTTAGATACGCAGTATTTT. Its translation: CASSDAPVLDTQYF.

The chain employs TRBV7-9 and TRBJ2-7, with 9 bases fitting TRBD1. Germline CDR1 is SEHNR and CDR2 is FQNEAQ (reference sequence). The CDR3 runs 16 residues. J gave up 3 bases and V 0 bases, and 6 bases lay outside the gene matches. The CDR3: CASSLASGTGFYEQYF. The CDR3 bases are TGTGCCAGCAGCTTAGCTTCCGGGACAGGGTTCTACGAGCAGTACTTC.

The chain uses TRBV7-2 and TRBJ2-3; the match to TRBD2 covers 9 bases. The CDR3 runs 16 residues. V was clipped by 5 bases and J by 4 bases; unmatched bases: 10. CDR1 is SGHTA and CDR2 is FQGNSA in the germline V gene. Written as DNA, the CDR3 is TGTGCCAGCAGCCCGGGACTAGCCCCAAAGTCAGATACGCAGTATTTT. Translating gives CASSPGLAPKSDTQYF.

CDR3 in amino acids: CASSSGGYTEAFF. The CDR3, as DNA: TGTGCCAGCAGCTCCGGGGGTTACACTGAAGCTTTCTTT. The V and J genes are TRBV5-6 and TRBJ1-1, with a weak D call TRBD1 (5 bases). Trimming cost V 3 bases and J 3 bases, with 9 bases left between them. Germline CDR1 is SGHDT and CDR2 is YYEEEE. There are 13 residues in the CDR3.

The genes are TRBV6-5 and TRBJ2-7; 8 bases are a match to TRBD2. In germline, CDR1 is MNHEY, CDR2 SVGAGI. This CDR3 has 13 residues. Losses at the gene ends were 3 bases for V and 7 bases for J; bases not matched to a gene: 5. This CDR3 reads CASSYSGGREQYF. DNA for the CDR3: TGTGCCAGCAGTTATTCGGGGGGGCGGGAGCAGTACTTC.

The chain links TRBV2 to TRBJ2-7; D is possibly TRBD2 (5 bases). This CDR3 has 13 amino acids. Trimming took 5 bases from V and 7 from J, leaving 15 bases between them. Germline V gives CDR1 SNHLY, CDR2 FYNNEI. The CDR3 DNA sequence: TGTGCCAGCAGTTCCGAGGGTGTTTCTGAGCAGTACTTC. As protein: CASSSEGVSEQYF. The entire variable domain, with the rest obtained from reference TRBV2 and TRBJ2-7, is as follows: EPEVTQTPSHQVTQMGQEVILRCVPISNHLYFYWYRQILGQKVEFLVSFYNNEISEKSEIFDDQFSVERPDGSNFTLKIRSTKLEDSAMYFCASSSEGVSEQYFGPGTRLTVT.

This chain links TRBV19 with TRBJ1-1; no clear D. Germline-derived CDR1 and CDR2 are LNHDA and SQIVND (reference sequence). The V and J ends lost 8 bases and 1 base respectively, with 11 bases between them. This CDR3 region has 13 residues. The DNA for the CDR3 is TGTGCCAGTTCCGACTCAGAGAACACTGAAGCTTTCTTT. Amino acids: CASSDSENTEAFF.

This rearrangement joins TRBV5-1 to TRBJ2-4, with TRBD1 matching 7 bases. Germline V gene lookup returns CDR1 SGHRS and CDR2 YFSETQ. Trimming took 2 bases from V and 3 from J; bases not matched to a gene: 14. The CDR3 totals 18 residues. The CDR3 DNA reads TGCGCCAGCAGCTTAACACGAGACAGGGCCCCTGGCAAAAACATTCAGTACTTC. Its translation: CASSLTRDRAPGKNIQYF.

This sequence joins TRBV5-1 and TRBJ1-4; TRBD1 aligns across 8 bases. This CDR3 is 15 amino acids long. Germline CDR1 is SGHRS and CDR2 is YFSETQ. V lost 4 bases, J lost 4 bases, and 6 bases stayed unmatched. CDR3 in amino acids: CASSVQGASNEKLFF. The CDR3 DNA is TGCGCCAGCAGCGTCCAGGGGGCTAGTAATGAAAAACTGTTTTTT.

The CDR3 DNA follows: TGCGCCAGCAGCCAAGAAGACCATGTAGCGGGAGCCCACTACGAGCAGTACTTC. Translating gives CASSQEDHVAGAHYEQYF. V usage is TRBV4-3 and J usage is TRBJ2-7; 9 bases fit TRBD2. CDR1 is LGHNA and CDR2 is YSLEER in the germline V gene. With V trimmed by 0 bases and J by 3 bases, 12 bases remained unmatched. The CDR3 consists of 18 residues.

V and J are TRBV19 and TRBJ1-5, with TRBD1 matching 10 bases. The CDR3 sequence is 14 residues long. V gave up 5 bases and J gave up 4 bases; unmatched junction bases: 2. CDR1 is LNHDA, CDR2 SQIVND, per germline (reference sequence). DNA for the CDR3: TGTGCCAGTAGTGTGGACAGGGGGAATCAGCCCCAGCATTTT. This sequence encodes CASSVDRGNQPQHF.

The gene calls are TRBV6-5 and TRBJ1-2; 7 bases line up with TRBD1. Germline-derived CDR1 and CDR2 are MNHEY and SVGAGI. This CDR3 has 15 residues. J gave up 5 bases and V 0 bases, and 6 bases lay outside the gene matches. The CDR3 DNA is TGTGCCAGCAGTTACTCGAGGGACAGATCATATGGCTACACCTTC. Protein product: CASSYSRDRSYGYTF.

V is TRBV7-3 and J is TRBJ2-5, with TRBD1 as a possible D gene (8 bases). The DNA end is more similar to TRBJ2-7, so the J call may be wrong. The CDR3 length is 15 residues. From germline, CDR1 is SGHTA and CDR2 FQGTGA. This chain's CDR3 is CASSLRGGQAYEQYF. CDR3 sequence (DNA): TGTGCCAGCAGCTTAAGGGGGGGACAGGCGTACGAGCAGTACTTC.

The chain uses TRBV6-1 and TRBJ2-7; no reliable D call. The CDR3 spans 14 residues. Germline CDR1 reads MNHNS; CDR2 reads SASEGT. The V gene lost 5 bases and the J gene lost 3 bases, with 14 bases spanning the gap. CDR3: CASSPAASGYEQYF. The CDR3 DNA follows: TGTGCCAGCAGTCCCGCCGCGTCGGGCTACGAGCAGTACTTC.

The chain couples TRBV5-6 to TRBJ1-6, with D possibly matching TRBD1 (6 bases). The CDR3 is 14 residues long. The germline CDR1 and CDR2 sequences are SGHDT and YYEEEE. Trimming took 3 bases from V and 10 from J, leaving 14 bases between them. The CDR3 here is CASSSTGRESPLHF. The CDR3, as DNA: TGTGCCAGCAGCTCGACAGGTCGAGAGTCACCCCTCCACTTT.

The chain joins TRBV19 to TRBJ2-1; no clear D gene. V was pared by 3 bases and J by 6 bases, with 9 bases between. The V gene's germline CDR1 is LNHDA and CDR2 SQIVND (reference sequence). The CDR3 runs to 13 residues. The CDR3 nucleotides read TGTGCCAGTAGTATCCTATCGAGCAATGAGCAGTTCTTC. This codes for CASSILSSNEQFF.

The chain employs TRBV28 and TRBJ2-5; possible D gene TRBD1, 5 bases. Germline V gene data show CDR1 as MDHEN and CDR2 as SYDVKM. V lost 5 bases and J 6 bases, leaving 10 bases between the germline ends. The CDR3 has 12 residues. CDR3 amino acids: CASSQGWQTQYF. CDR3 bases: TGTGCCAGCAGTCAGGGTTGGCAGACCCAGTACTTC.

The CDR3 nucleotides read TGTGCCAGCGGTCCGGGGGACAGCCTAAACACCGGGGAGCTGTTTTTT. Translation gives CASGPGDSLNTGELFF. This chain connects TRBV25-1 to TRBJ2-2; D possibly corresponds to TRBD1 (7 bases). CDR1 is MGHDK and CDR2 is SYGVNS in the germline V gene. The V end lost 8 bases, the J end lost 2 bases, and 18 bases lay between the germline ends. This CDR3 spans 16 amino acids.

CDR3 bases: TGTGCCAGCAGCTTGAAAATTTCGGACAGGGTCGAAAAACTGTTTTTT. Its translation: CASSLKISDRVEKLFF. V and J are TRBV5-4 and TRBJ1-4; 8 bases fit TRBD1. The CDR3 is made up of 16 amino acids. V lost 1 base, J lost 8 bases, and 10 bases stayed unmatched. The germline gives CDR1 SGHNT, CDR2 YYREEE (reference sequence).

The V gene is TRBV4-1, the J gene TRBJ2-5, with D uncertain. Per germline, CDR1 MGHRA and CDR2 YSYEKL. The CDR3 loop spans 16 amino acids. V shed 0 bases and J shed 2 bases, with 13 bases lying between them. This CDR3 is CASSQEGSLRQETQYF. The CDR3 nucleotides read TGCGCCAGCAGCCAAGAGGGCAGCCTAAGGCAAGAGACCCAGTACTTC.

The chain recombines TRBV5-5 with TRBJ1-1; D gene unclear. CDR3 length: 15 residues. V was shortened by 1 base and J by 1 base, with 11 bases between the two germline ends. Germline loops: CDR1 SGHKS, CDR2 YYEKEE (reference sequence). The CDR3 protein is CASSLSNGRNTEAFF. CDR3 DNA sequence: TGTGCCAGCAGCTTGTCGAACGGGAGGAACACTGAAGCTTTCTTT.

The chain combines TRBV4-3 with TRBJ2-7; 7 bases agree with TRBD1. J gave up 2 bases and V 5 bases, and 3 bases lay outside the gene matches. The CDR3 loop spans 13 amino acids. CDR1 is LGHNA, CDR2 YSLEER, per germline. CDR3 sequence (DNA): TGCGCCAGCAGCAAGGGGGCCGCCTACGAGCAGTACTTC. This codes for CASSKGAAYEQYF.

V gene TRBV11-2 combines with J gene TRBJ1-5; TRBD1 is a possible D gene (6 bases). V shed 4 bases and J shed 3 bases, with 13 bases lying between them. The CDR3 extends over 15 amino acids. Per germline, CDR1 SGHAT and CDR2 FQNNGV. The CDR3 spells CASSSLQGINQPQHF. As DNA, the CDR3 is TGTGCCAGCAGCTCGCTACAGGGCATCAATCAGCCCCAGCATTTT.

The V call is TRBV5-4, the J call TRBJ2-7, with 9 bases matching TRBD2. This CDR3 region has 15 residues. Germline lookup yields CDR1 SGHNT and CDR2 YYREEE (reference sequence). With V trimmed by 2 bases and J by 7 bases, 10 bases remained unmatched. The CDR3: CASSFVAGGPGEQYF. DNA of the CDR3: TGTGCCAGCAGCTTCGTTGCGGGAGGGCCGGGGGAGCAGTACTTC.

The V call is TRBV27, the J call TRBJ1-4; D not certain. The CDR3 length is 14 residues. Trimming stripped 3 bases from V and 3 bases from J, with 8 bases between. The germline V gene encodes CDR1 MNHEY and CDR2 SMNVEV (reference sequence). The CDR3 nucleotides read TGTGCCAGCAGTTTGAGCCCACCTAATGAAAAACTGTTTTTT. It translates to CASSLSPPNEKLFF.

The rearrangement links TRBV4-3 to TRBJ2-1, with 9 bases matching TRBD2. Losses at the gene ends were 0 bases for V and 8 bases for J; bases not matched to a gene: 8. The CDR3 is 16 amino acids. Germline CDR1 LGHNA, CDR2 YSLEER. In DNA form, the CDR3 reads TGCGCCAGCAGCCAAGAAGTCGGGACTAGCTTCTATGAGCAGTTCTTC. Translated, it gives CASSQEVGTSFYEQFF.

The CDR3 spells CASSNPKPSGNTIYF. The CDR3 nucleotides read TGTGCCAGCAGCAACCCCAAGCCCTCTGGAAACACCATATATTTT. The chain employs TRBV6-5 and TRBJ1-3, with D hard to call. The V gene lost 6 bases and the J gene lost 0 bases, with 12 bases spanning the gap. The CDR3 runs to 15 residues. Per the germline V gene, CDR1 is MNHEY and CDR2 is SVGAGI.

The CDR3 region has the DNA TGTGCCAGCAGTATTGGCGGGACAGTAGCTTTCTTT. Translation: CASSIGGTVAFF. The J gene is TRBJ1-1, the V gene TRBV6-1, with 7 bases aligning to TRBD1. J was trimmed by 10 bases and V by 5 bases; bases with no gene match: 7. This CDR3 has 12 amino acids. The germline CDR1 and CDR2 sequences are MNHNS and SASEGT.

This chain joins TRBV4-1 and TRBJ2-2; D is undetermined. Trimming shortened V by 5 bases and J by 3 bases, and 7 bases separated the two germline ends. The CDR3 is 13 amino acids. Germline V gene lookup returns CDR1 MGHRA and CDR2 YSYEKL. CDR3 sequence (DNA): TGCGCCAGCAGCGGAACAGACACCGGGGAGCTGTTTTTT. This gives the protein CASSGTDTGELFF.

The gene calls are TRBV20-1 and TRBJ2-5, with D unresolved. The germline V gene has CDR1 DFQATT and CDR2 SNEGSKA (reference sequence). The V end lost 3 bases, the J end lost 8 bases, and 7 bases lay between the germline ends. The CDR3 contains 10 residues. CDR3 sequence reads: CSASPRTQYF. Here the CDR3 DNA reads TGCAGTGCTAGCCCTAGAACCCAGTACTTC.